Sequencing of this T cell receptor beta chain was carried out in a study of identifying expanded T cells in peripheral blood. The germline V gene has CDR1 SGHAT and CDR2 FQNNGV. The CDR3 length is 14 residues. J gave up 5 bases and V 7 bases, and 10 bases lay outside the gene matches. Using immunoSEQ multiplex PCR, the repertoire was profiled, and TCRdb retains in-frame clones only, with some absent. Here the sample spans fewer than 110,000 clones, about 83% being singletons. The chain is built from TRBV11-2 and TRBJ2-7; 8 bases are a match to TRBD1. The TCR sequence derives from a person between 18 and 75 years old in good health. Material: blood. Here the CDR3 DNA reads TGTGCCAGCACCCCCAGGACAGGGTTTAACGAGCAGTACTTC. Its translation: CASTPRTGFNEQYF.